Listed here are 20 T cell receptor beta chains from one sample, sequenced in a study of OX40 agonist ivuxolimab in advanced cancers. The method was immunoSEQ multiplex PCR; TCRdb's version includes in-frame clones alone and lacks a portion of them. The table includes around 70,000 clones, roughly 80% detected once. Material: CD4+ or CD8+ T cells sorted from blood, obtained in a trial of the OX40 agonist ivuxolimab. These receptors were collected from an adult with an advanced solid tumor such as melanoma, head and neck, liver or kidney cancer.

The chain recombines TRBV7-9 with TRBJ2-3, with D tentatively TRBD2 (5 bases). The V end was cut by 0 bases, the J end by 3 bases, with 10 bases between. This CDR3 spans 15 amino acids. The germline V gene encodes CDR1 SEHNR and CDR2 FQNEAQ (reference sequence). CDR3 in DNA: TGTGCCAGCAGCTTAGCGTTTCGGGGAACAGATACGCAGTATTTT. The encoded protein is CASSLAFRGTDTQYF. The entire variable domain, with the rest obtained from reference TRBV7-9 and TRBJ2-3, is as follows: DTGVSQNPRHKITKRGQNVTFRCDPISEHNRLYWYRQTLGQGPEFLTYFQNEAQLEKSRLLSDRFSAERPKGSFSTLEIQRTEQGDSAMYLCASSLAFRGTDTQYFGPGTRLTVL.

V and J are TRBV19 and TRBJ1-1; D is unresolved. The CDR3 runs 14 residues. CDR1 is LNHDA, CDR2 SQIVND, per germline (reference sequence). Trimming left V 2 bases short and J 0 bases short, with 7 bases between. CDR3 in amino acids: CASSISGLNTEAFF. The CDR3 coding sequence is TGTGCCAGTAGTATATCAGGTCTGAACACTGAAGCTTTCTTT.

V usage is TRBV10-3 and J usage is TRBJ2-6; perhaps TRBD1 as D (5 bases). Germline lookup yields CDR1 ENHRY and CDR2 SYGVKD. This CDR3 spans 14 amino acids. The V gene lost 2 bases and the J gene lost 4 bases, with 6 bases spanning the gap. The CDR3 nucleotides are TGTGCCATCAGTGAGGGGGCCGGGGCCAACGTCCTGACTTTC. It is translated as CAISEGAGANVLTF.

V is TRBV7-2 and J is TRBJ2-4; 11 bases align to TRBD2. V trimming: 4 bases; J trimming: 0 bases; junction bases outside the gene matches: 11. The length of the CDR3 is 19 residues. Germline V gene lookup returns CDR1 SGHTA and CDR2 FQGNSA. CDR3 coding DNA: TGTGCCAGCAGCTCGAGGCTACTAGCGGGAGAGCTAGCCAAAAACATTCAGTACTTC. Translated, it gives CASSSRLLAGELAKNIQYF.

The chain joins TRBV7-2 to TRBJ1-3; a possible D gene is TRBD1 (6 bases). V shed 7 bases and J shed 2 bases, with 18 bases lying between them. The germline V gene has CDR1 SGHTA and CDR2 FQGNSA. This CDR3 spans 16 amino acids. CDR3 coding DNA: TGTGCCAGCACCCCCGTCGACAGGAGAACTGGAAACACCATATATTTT. Translation: CASTPVDRRTGNTIYF.

The chain employs TRBV7-2 and TRBJ2-3; 10 positions match TRBD2. This CDR3 has 15 residues. V dropped 5 bases and J dropped 1; count of bases not matched to a gene: 3. Germline V lookup: CDR1 SGHTA, CDR2 FQGNSA. The CDR3 is CASSQGLAGTDTQYF. The CDR3 DNA reads as TGTGCCAGCAGCCAAGGACTAGCGGGCACAGATACGCAGTATTTT.

This chain links TRBV29-1 with TRBJ2-2; no clear D. Germline values: CDR1 SQVTM, CDR2 ANQGSEA. The V end was cut by 4 bases, the J end by 3 bases, with 6 bases between. The length of the CDR3 is 12 residues. The chain's CDR3 is CSVGIDTGELFF. The CDR3 region has the DNA TGCAGCGTTGGCATAGACACCGGGGAGCTGTTTTTT.

This clone was seen a handful of times. The rearrangement uses TRBV2 and TRBJ2-3; 13 bases align to TRBD2. The CDR3 sequence is 15 residues long. The J segment lost 4 bases and the V segment lost 6 bases, leaving 4 bases of the junction unmatched. Germline V lookup: CDR1 SNHLY, CDR2 FYNNEI. The chain's CDR3 is CASRRTSGSADTQYF. In DNA form, the CDR3 reads TGTGCCAGCAGGAGGACTAGCGGGAGCGCAGATACGCAGTATTTT.

The CDR3 is CASSLVGLAQETQYF. The DNA of the CDR3 is TGTGCCAGCAGCTTAGTGGGACTAGCCCAAGAGACCCAGTACTTC. The chain uses TRBV7-2 and TRBJ2-5, with 9 bases aligning to TRBD2. V dropped 1 base and J dropped 1; count of bases not matched to a gene: 1. Germline V CDR1 and CDR2: SGHTA, FQGNSA. The CDR3 extends over 15 amino acids. Using reference TRBV7-2 and TRBJ2-5 for the parts outside the CDR3, the full variable domain is GAGVSQSPSNKVTEKGKDVELRCDPISGHTALYWYRQSLGQGLEFLIYFQGNSAPDKSGLPSDRFSAERTGGSVSTLTIQRTQQEDSAVYLCASSLVGLAQETQYFGPGTRLLVL.

The V call is TRBV28, the J call TRBJ1-1, with 8 positions matching TRBD1. Per the germline V gene, CDR1 is MDHEN and CDR2 is SYDVKM. The CDR3 loop spans 13 amino acids. Trimming cost V 5 bases and J 7 bases; bases outside gene matches: 6. The CDR3 protein is CASSGTGGGEAFF. Here the CDR3 DNA reads TGTGCCAGCAGTGGGACAGGAGGTGGTGAAGCTTTCTTT.

The rearrangement uses TRBV19 and TRBJ1-1, with D possibly matching TRBD1 (5 bases). The length of the CDR3 is 14 residues. V was pared by 6 bases and J by 3 bases, with 14 bases between. The germline V gene has CDR1 LNHDA and CDR2 SQIVND (reference sequence). CDR3 amino acids: CASSPIGTDTEAFF. In nucleotides, the CDR3 is TGTGCCAGTAGCCCCATTGGGACCGACACTGAAGCTTTCTTT.

The chain uses TRBV27 and TRBJ1-1; D is unresolved. Trimming shortened V by 2 bases and J by 2 bases, and 12 bases separated the two germline ends. The CDR3 runs to 15 residues. Germline CDR1 reads MNHEY; CDR2 reads SMNVEV (reference sequence). The CDR3 nucleotides are TGTGCCAGCAGTTTACGGTGGACCAGTAACACTGAAGCTTTCTTT. Translated, it gives CASSLRWTSNTEAFF.

This chain uses TRBV6-1 with TRBJ1-2, with 11 bases fitting TRBD1. V was clipped by 1 base and J by 8 bases; unmatched bases: 0. This CDR3 has 13 residues. CDR1 MNHNS and CDR2 SASEGT come from the germline V gene. CDR3 residues: CASSEGTGGGYTF. The CDR3 DNA reads TGTGCCAGCAGTGAAGGGACAGGGGGCGGCTACACCTTC.

V is TRBV6-5 and J is TRBJ1-1; D might be TRBD1 (6 bases). CDR3 size: 11 residues. The germline V and J ends were trimmed by 6 bases and 8 bases, with 10 bases remaining between them. Per germline, CDR1 MNHEY and CDR2 SVGAGI. In nucleotides, the CDR3 is TGTGCCAGCAGCCGAGACAGGGAAGCTTTCTTT. Translating gives CASSRDREAFF.

The rearrangement links TRBV7-9 to TRBJ2-1; D call uncertain. The germline CDR1 and CDR2 sequences are SEHNR and FQNEAQ (reference sequence). Trimming took off 8 bases at V and 4 bases at J, with 6 bases between the two ends. CDR3 length: 11 residues. The DNA for the CDR3 is TGTGCCAGCCCTAATTACAATGAGCAGTTCTTC. It specifies CASPNYNEQFF.

The gene calls are TRBV18 and TRBJ1-3; tentatively, D is TRBD1 (5 bases). From germline, CDR1 is KGHSH and CDR2 LQKENI. V lost 1 base and J lost 3, with 7 bases in between. The CDR3 runs 14 residues. CDR3 nucleotides: TGTGCCAGCTCACCACGGGACTTTGGAAACACCATATATTTT. As protein: CASSPRDFGNTIYF.

The chain carries TRBV5-1 and TRBJ2-7, with D tentatively TRBD2 (5 bases). There are 14 residues in the CDR3. The germline V gene has CDR1 SGHRS and CDR2 YFSETQ. The V and J ends lost 2 bases and 2 bases respectively, with 11 bases between them. CDR3 protein: CASSLVAGPYEQYF. CDR3 in DNA: TGCGCCAGCAGCTTAGTGGCGGGCCCCTACGAGCAGTACTTC.

V is TRBV5-6 and J is TRBJ2-5, with 7 bases aligning to TRBD1. Germline-derived CDR1 and CDR2 are SGHDT and YYEEEE. V was clipped by 2 bases and J by 10 bases; unmatched bases: 8. This CDR3 comprises 13 residues. The CDR3 sequence: CASSLTIRDSQYF. The CDR3 nucleotides are TGTGCCAGCAGCTTAACCATCAGGGACAGCCAGTACTTC. The whole variable domain, filled in from reference TRBV5-6 and TRBJ2-5, reads DAGVTQSPTHLIKTRGQQVTLRCSPKSGHDTVSWYQQALGQGPQFIFQYYEEEERQRGNFPDRFSGHQFPNYSSELNVNALLLGDSALYLCASSLTIRDSQYFGPGTRLLVL.

The V call is TRBV6-1, the J call TRBJ2-1; 7 nucleotides align to TRBD1. Germline V gene sequence: CDR1 MNHNS, CDR2 SASEGT. The CDR3 covers 13 residues. The V gene end was trimmed by 5 bases and the J gene end by 12 bases; junction bases not matched to a gene: 10. The CDR3 DNA is TGTGCCAGCAGTAACCACAGGGGATCGGGGCAGTTCTTC. This translates into CASSNHRGSGQFF.

The chain combines TRBV7-2 with TRBJ2-1, with TRBD2 matching over 12 bases. CDR1 is SGHTA and CDR2 is FQGNSA in the germline V gene. The junction had 4 bases not matched to a gene; V was cut back by 0 bases and J by 7 bases. The CDR3 is 16 residues long. CDR3 sequence reads: CASSLAFTSGRNEQFF. CDR3 nucleotide sequence: TGTGCCAGCAGCTTAGCGTTCACTAGCGGGAGGAATGAGCAGTTCTTC.